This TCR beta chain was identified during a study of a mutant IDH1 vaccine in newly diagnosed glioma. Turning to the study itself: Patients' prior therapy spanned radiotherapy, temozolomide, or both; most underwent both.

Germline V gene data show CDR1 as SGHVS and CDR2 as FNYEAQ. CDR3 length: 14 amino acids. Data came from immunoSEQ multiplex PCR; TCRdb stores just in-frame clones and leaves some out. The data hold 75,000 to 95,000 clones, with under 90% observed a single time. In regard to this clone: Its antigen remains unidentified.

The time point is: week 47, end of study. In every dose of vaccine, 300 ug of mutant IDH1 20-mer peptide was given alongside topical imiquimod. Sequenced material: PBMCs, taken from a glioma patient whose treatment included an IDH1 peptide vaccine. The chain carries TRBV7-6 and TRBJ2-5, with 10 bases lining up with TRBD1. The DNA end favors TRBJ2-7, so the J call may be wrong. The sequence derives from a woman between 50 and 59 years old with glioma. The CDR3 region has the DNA TGTGCCAGCAGCCTCGGGACAGGGGCCTACGAGCAGTACTTC. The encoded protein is CASSLGTGAYEQYF.